A selection of T cell receptor beta chains follows, all from one sample in a study of T cells in Graves' hyperthyroidism and ophthalmopathy. TCRdb reprocessed the multiplex PCR reads via MiXCR and lists one record per CDR3 protein. The table shows around 600,000 distinct CDR3 sequences, with more than 14% occurring only once. Sequencing used blood. These receptor sequences come from a woman in her forties or fifties with Graves' ophthalmopathy. Each CDR3 is given with its conserved first and last residue. The D gene is left open where the match is weak. Not every row has a clone size; where given, it reads once, few, many or a size class.

NA	TRBJ1-2	TRBV6-1	few	CASSPQWAGYTF	TGTGCCAGCAGTCCGCAGTGGGCTGGCTACACCTTC
NA	TRBJ1-6	TRBV28	many	CASSLELGGVNSYNSPLHF	TGTGCCAGCAGTTTAGAGTTGGGCGGCGTTAACTCCTATAATTCACCCCTCCACTTT
NA	TRBJ2-7	TRBV11-2	many	CASSLGTGDFLYEQYF	TGTGCCAGCAGCTTAGGAACAGGGGACTTCCTCTACGAGCAGTACTTC
TRBD1	TRBJ1-2	TRBV4-3	NA	CASSQEQTGGPYGYTF	TGCGCCAGCAGCCAAGAACAGACAGGGGGCCCCTATGGCTACACCTTC
NA	TRBJ1-1	TRBV5-1	many	CASSLKNTEAFF	TGCGCCAGCAGCTTGAAGAACACTGAAGCTTTCTTT
TRBD2	TRBJ2-7	TRBV5-1	many	CASSGTRGLNEQYF	TGCGCCAGCAGCGGGACTAGAGGGCTCAACGAGCAGTACTTC
TRBD2	TRBJ2-5	TRBV20-1	NA	CSARVFRGTSGGSQETQYF	TGCAGTGCTAGAGTCTTTCGGGGGACTAGCGGGGGTTCCCAAGAGACCCAGTACTTC
NA	TRBJ2-7	TRBV4-3	NA	CASSQGRWGESYEQYF	TGCGCCAGCAGCCAAGGGCGGTGGGGGGAGTCCTACGAGCAGTACTTC
NA	TRBJ2-2	TRBV7-9	NA	CASSAGTKDAGELFF	TGTGCCAGCAGTGCCGGGACCAAAGACGCCGGGGAGCTGTTTTTT
TRBD2	TRBJ2-5	TRBV12-3/TRBV12-4	many	CASSPGLAGGEETQYF	TGTGCCAGCAGTCCCGGACTAGCGGGAGGGGAAGAGACCCAGTACTTC
NA	TRBJ2-1	TRBV20-1	NA	CSARGSGLSYNEQFF	TGCAGTGCTAGAGGTAGCGGTCTCTCCTACAATGAGCAGTTCTTC
NA	TRBJ1-3	TRBV7-2	many	CASSPKLADRKGNTIYF	TGTGCCAGCAGCCCTAAATTGGCCGACAGAAAAGGAAACACCATATATTTT
TRBD2	TRBJ2-3	TRBV6-1	NA	CASSERREGTQYF	TGTGCCAGCAGTGAGCGCAGGGAGGGTACGCAGTATTTT
TRBD1	TRBJ1-1	TRBV24-1	many	CATSDPRDRGGTEAFF	TGTGCCACCAGTGACCCAAGGGACAGGGGGGGCACTGAAGCTTTCTTT
TRBD2	TRBJ2-3	TRBV24-1	NA	CATSEQSGSDTQYF	TGTGCCACCAGTGAGCAAAGCGGGAGCGATACGCAGTATTTT
NA	TRBJ2-1	TRBV27	many	CASSLTQGTYNEQFF	TGTGCCAGCAGTTTAACACAGGGCACCTACAATGAGCAGTTCTTC
TRBD1	TRBJ2-1	TRBV9	few	CASSATGGYNEQFF	TGTGCCAGCAGCGCGACAGGGGGCTACAATGAGCAGTTCTTC
NA	TRBJ2-7	TRBV7-3	NA	CASSSDRFPYEQYF	TGTGCCAGCAGCTCCGACAGGTTCCCTTACGAGCAGTACTTC
NA	TRBJ2-1	TRBV7-9	many	CASSLSGIMFYNEQFF	TGTGCCAGCAGCTTATCGGGAATCATGTTCTACAATGAGCAGTTCTTC
TRBD1	TRBJ2-5	TRBV5-1	few	CASSLGGQPGETQYF	TGCGCCAGCAGCTTGGGGGGACAGCCGGGTGAGACCCAGTACTTC
NA	TRBJ1-2	TRBV4-3	NA	CASSQQDRESYGYTF	TGCGCCAGCAGCCAACAAGACAGAGAATCCTATGGCTACACCTTC
NA	TRBJ1-5	TRBV6-1	many	CASSLQLNQPQHF	TGTGCCAGCAGTCTACAATTGAATCAGCCCCAGCATTTT
NA	TRBJ2-7	TRBV5-5	NA	CASSFGAVEQYF	TGTGCCAGCAGCTTTGGGGCGGTCGAGCAGTACTTC
NA	TRBJ2-3	TRBV24-1	few	CATSDQQGTDTQYF	TGTGCCACCAGTGATCAACAGGGTACAGATACGCAGTATTTT
TRBD1	TRBJ2-7	TRBV24-1	NA	CATSDTGGRSYEQYF	TGTGCCACCAGTGACACAGGGGGACGCTCCTACGAGCAGTACTTC